This T cell receptor beta chain was sequenced in a study of T cells after yellow fever vaccination. Study overall: SMART-Seq v4 Ultra Low Input prepared libraries from low-cell fractions. Whole-study findings and limits: A weaker but faster secondary response was observed, peaking on day 5 versus 15. Although most clonotypes did not, a small share appeared in both CD4 and CD8 compartments.

Template switching by 5'RACE produced TCR cDNA, adding a universal primer site and UMIs. TCRdb used MiXCR to reprocess the 5' RACE reads, holding one entry per CDR3 protein. The data contain about 320,000 distinct CDR3 sequences, over 3.5% of them singletons. V was cut by 2 bases and J by 0 bases, with 9 bases left in between. CDR3 length equals 15 residues. Germline V gives CDR1 MNHEY, CDR2 SVGEGT. This clonotype showed up just a few times. Its antigen remains unidentified. The clonotype was recovered from a young man who received the YFV17D yellow fever vaccine. Source: PBMCs, taken 15 days after the yellow fever booster vaccination. The chain uses TRBV6-2 or TRBV6-3 and TRBJ2-3, with D hard to call. CDR3 sequence (DNA): TGTGCCAGCAGTTACCCTCCCCGGAGCACAGATACGCAGTATTTT. Translation gives CASSYPPRSTDTQYF.